Each of the 32 T cell receptor beta chains below was sequenced from the same sample in a study of blood T cell repertoires in COVID-19. The method was immunoSEQ multiplex PCR; TCRdb's version includes in-frame clones alone and lacks a portion of them. The table records fewer than 450,000 clones, about 90% of them present only once. What was sequenced was peripheral blood. These receptors all come from a woman in her 70s with COVID-19, enrolled during active disease.

The rearrangement joins TRBV5-1 to TRBJ1-6; TRBD1 matches at 8 bases. The CDR3 runs 15 residues. Germline CDR1 and CDR2: SGHRS and YFSETQ. V gave up 1 base and J gave up 7 bases; unmatched junction bases: 4. The CDR3 spells CASSLTGGGNSPLHF. CDR3 sequence (DNA): TGCGCCAGCAGCTTGACAGGGGGAGGAAATTCACCCCTCCACTTT.

The count of this clone is one. Other DNA variants within this sample encode the same CDR3. DNA of the CDR3: TGTGCCAGCAGTCGGACAGGCAACACTGAAGCTTTCTTT. Residues: CASSRTGNTEAFF. J is TRBJ1-1 and V is TRBV6-5, with 7 positions matching TRBD1. Looked up from germline, CDR1 is MNHEY and CDR2 is SVGAGI. V shed 5 bases and J 2 bases; nucleotides not matched to a gene: 2. This CDR3 spans 13 amino acids.

The chain joins TRBV2 to TRBJ1-5; D is possibly TRBD1 (6 bases). The CDR3 is 13 residues long. The V end was cut by 7 bases, the J end by 6 bases, with 13 bases between. Germline loops: CDR1 SNHLY, CDR2 FYNNEI. CDR3 sequence: CASIPGEGQPQHF. In nucleotides, the CDR3 is TGTGCCAGCATCCCAGGGGAGGGTCAGCCCCAGCATTTT.

This rearrangement joins TRBV2 to TRBJ1-5; 12 bases align to TRBD1. The CDR3 length is 15 residues. The junction had 7 bases not matched to a gene; V was cut back by 3 bases and J by 10 bases. CDR1 is SNHLY, CDR2 FYNNEI, per germline. CDR3 loop: CASSDSGTGGGPQHF. The CDR3 bases are TGTGCCAGCAGTGACTCCGGGACAGGGGGCGGACCCCAGCATTTT.

The chain employs TRBV13 and TRBJ2-7; TRBD1 is a possible D gene (5 bases). CDR3 length: 14 amino acids. V was shortened by 0 bases and J by 3 bases, with 9 bases between the two germline ends. CDR1 is PRHDT and CDR2 is FYEKMQ in the germline V gene (reference sequence). The CDR3 region has the DNA TGTGCCAGCAGCTTAGGCAGGGCCATCTACGAGCAGTACTTC. Translated, it gives CASSLGRAIYEQYF.

The chain recombines TRBV6-5 with TRBJ1-5, with D possibly being TRBD1 (5 bases). Germline V gene sequence: CDR1 MNHEY, CDR2 SVGAGI. CDR3 length: 15 amino acids. Between the trimmed V and J ends, which lost 0 bases and 4 bases, there was a span of 10 bases. DNA of the CDR3: TGTGCCAGCAGTTACTCCGACAAGGGGAATCAGCCCCAGCATTTT. The encoded protein is CASSYSDKGNQPQHF.

The chain employs TRBV2 and TRBJ1-1; D is undetermined. The V end lost 5 bases, the J end lost 6 bases, and 19 bases lay between the germline ends. Germline V gives CDR1 SNHLY, CDR2 FYNNEI. The CDR3 runs to 15 residues. CDR3 sequence reads: CASSSQGGMVAEAFF. The CDR3 DNA sequence: TGTGCCAGCAGTTCCCAAGGCGGGATGGTCGCTGAAGCTTTCTTT.

This chain uses TRBV30 with TRBJ2-3, with 10 nucleotides matching TRBD1. The CDR3 has 17 residues. The junction had 14 bases not matched to a gene; V was cut back by 2 bases and J by 6 bases. Looked up from germline, CDR1 is GTSNPN and CDR2 is SVGIG (reference sequence). The CDR3, as DNA: TGTGCCTGGAGTTTTAGGACCGGGACAGGGGCCAGGGATACGCAGTATTTT. This translates into CAWSFRTGTGARDTQYF.

This chain connects TRBV5-1 to TRBJ2-3; TRBD1 aligns across 8 bases. After removal of 5 bases from V and 6 bases from J, the junction contained 11 bases not matched to a gene. The CDR3 totals 15 residues. Germline V gene lookup returns CDR1 SGHRS and CDR2 YFSETQ. CDR3: CASRLTGVDSDTQYF. The CDR3 DNA follows: TGCGCCAGCAGATTGACAGGGGTGGATTCGGATACGCAGTATTTT. The complete variable domain, with remaining parts taken from reference TRBV5-1 and TRBJ2-3, reads KAGVTQTPRYLIKTRGQQVTLSCSPISGHRSVSWYQQTPGQGLQFLFEYFSETQRNKGNFPGRFSGRQFSNSRSEMNVSTLELGDSALYLCASRLTGVDSDTQYFGPGTRLTVL.

J is TRBJ2-3 and V is TRBV7-2; 15 nucleotides match TRBD2. CDR3 length equals 18 residues. Germline trimming cut 3 bases from V and 1 base from J; bases unmatched to any gene: 5. Germline V gene lookup returns CDR1 SGHTA and CDR2 FQGNSA. The CDR3 nucleotides read TGTGCCAGCAGCTTCCGACGGACTAGCGGGGGGGGCACAGATACGCAGTATTTT. Translation gives CASSFRRTSGGGTDTQYF.

The chain couples TRBV19 to TRBJ2-2; TRBD2 matches 8 bases. Germline V gene data show CDR1 as LNHDA and CDR2 as SQIVND (reference sequence). There are 17 residues in the CDR3. The ends lost 0 bases at V and 5 bases at J; junction bases unmatched: 8. CDR3 sequence (DNA): TGTGCCAGTAGTATAGATCGGGAACTAGCGGAGACCGGGGAGCTGTTTTTT. Its translation: CASSIDRELAETGELFF.

This chain connects TRBV3-1 (or the pseudogene TRBV3-2) to TRBJ1-2; no clear D. The CDR3 is 17 amino acids. V lost 0 bases, J lost 5 bases, and 19 bases lay in between. Germline CDR1 is LGHDT and CDR2 is YNNKEL (reference sequence). In DNA form, the CDR3 reads TGTGCCAGCAGCCAAGAAGGAGTGGCGAGACGGGATTATGGCTACACCTTC. This codes for CASSQEGVARRDYGYTF.

This clone was detected many times. V is TRBV3-1 (or the pseudogene TRBV3-2) and J is TRBJ2-5; D perhaps matches TRBD2 (6 bases). Trimming shortened V by 0 bases and J by 7 bases, and 15 bases separated the two germline ends. The CDR3 has 15 residues. CDR1 is LGHDT and CDR2 is YNNKEL in the germline V gene (reference sequence). The CDR3 sequence is CASSQDRDSRRTQYF. In nucleotides, the CDR3 is TGTGCCAGCAGCCAAGATCGGGACTCTCGACGGACCCAGTACTTC.

The chain joins TRBV11-2 to TRBJ2-2; D gene unclear. The V end lost 0 bases, the J end lost 6 bases, and 5 bases lay between the germline ends. CDR3 length: 13 amino acids. CDR1 and CDR2 from the germline V gene are SGHAT and FQNNGV. As DNA, the CDR3 is TGTGCCAGCAGCTTAGATCTCCCCGGGGAGCTGTTTTTT. It specifies CASSLDLPGELFF.

The CDR3 protein is CASSDRGGLSTDTQYF. Written as DNA, the CDR3 is TGTGCCAGCAGCGACCGCGGGGGGCTTAGCACAGATACGCAGTATTTT. The gene calls are TRBV3-1 (or the pseudogene TRBV3-2) and TRBJ2-3; 8 nucleotides line up with TRBD2. The CDR3 sequence is 16 residues long. Germline V lookup: CDR1 LGHDT, CDR2 YNNKEL (reference sequence). V dropped 5 bases and J dropped 0; count of bases not matched to a gene: 7.

The chain links TRBV11-2 to TRBJ1-1; tentatively, D is TRBD1 (6 bases). Germline assignment: CDR1 SGHAT and CDR2 FQNNGV. CDR3 length: 13 residues. With 4 bases removed from V and 4 bases from J, the gap between germline ends came to 10 bases. CDR3 region: CASSSRGTTEAFF. CDR3 DNA sequence: TGTGCCAGCAGCTCGAGGGGGACCACTGAAGCTTTCTTT. Drawing the rest from reference TRBV11-2 and TRBJ1-1, the complete variable domain is EAGVAQSPRYKIIEKRQSVAFWCNPISGHATLYWYQQILGQGPKLLIQFQNNGVVDDSQLPKDRFSAERLKGVDSTLKIQPAKLEDSAVYLCASSSRGTTEAFFGQGTRLTVV.

This clone was seen only once. The chain has TRBV29-1 and TRBJ2-5, with D perhaps TRBD1 (7 bases). The J call may be faulty, since TRBJ2-7 better matches the DNA end. Germline loops: CDR1 SQVTM, CDR2 ANQGSEA. The CDR3 loop spans 13 amino acids. CDR3 in amino acids: CSAGGTDSYEQYF. The CDR3 bases are TGCAGCGCCGGCGGGACAGACTCCTACGAGCAGTACTTC.

The chain combines TRBV7-2 with TRBJ1-1, with 9 positions matching TRBD1. V shed 1 base and J 2 bases; nucleotides not matched to a gene: 2. Germline V CDR1 and CDR2: SGHTA, FQGNSA. The CDR3 has 15 amino acids. In nucleotides, the CDR3 is TGTGCCAGCAGCTTAGTGGGACAGGGTAACACTGAAGCTTTCTTT. It is translated as CASSLVGQGNTEAFF.

The chain links TRBV7-7 to TRBJ2-7; D might be TRBD1 (6 bases). Germline CDR1 is SSHAT and CDR2 is FNYEAQ (reference sequence). Trimming took 5 bases from V and 3 from J, leaving 14 bases between them. The CDR3 is made up of 14 amino acids. This chain's CDR3 is CASSPQTGIYEQYF. The CDR3 DNA follows: TGTGCCAGCAGCCCCCAGACAGGAATCTACGAGCAGTACTTC.

V usage is TRBV12-2 and J usage is TRBJ1-2; the D call TRBD1 from the table was never checked on the DNA. TRBV12-2 is listed as a pseudogene. This CDR3 has 16 residues. The CDR3 DNA follows: TGTGCAAGTCGCTTAGCAAGAGGACAGGGGTCTTACGGCTACACCTTC. The encoded protein is CASRLARGQGSYGYTF.

This rearrangement joins TRBV15 to TRBJ1-1, with TRBD1 matching over 9 bases. Germline CDR1 LNHNV, CDR2 YYDKDF (reference sequence). The V segment lost 0 bases and the J segment 4 bases; nucleotides outside the gene matches: 9. The CDR3 loop spans 17 amino acids. CDR3 nucleotide sequence: TGTGCCACCAGCAGAGAACGTCCGGGACAGGGTACCACTGAAGCTTTCTTT. Amino acid sequence: CATSRERPGQGTTEAFF.

The chain has TRBV29-1 and TRBJ1-1; 10 bases agree with TRBD1. There are 14 residues in the CDR3. The V gene's germline CDR1 is SQVTM and CDR2 ANQGSEA. V shed 6 bases and J 4 bases; nucleotides not matched to a gene: 8. This CDR3 is CSVLRDRGGTEAFF. The CDR3 nucleotides are TGCAGCGTCCTTCGGGACAGGGGAGGCACTGAAGCTTTCTTT.

CDR3 in amino acids: CASSHETPRGFGLPGELFF. CDR3 DNA: TGCGCCAGCAGTCACGAAACCCCCAGGGGGTTCGGCTTACCCGGGGAGCTGTTTTTT. The chain employs TRBV23-1 and TRBJ2-2; TRBD1 agrees at 7 bases. TRBV23-1 is filed as an ORF, its function uncertain. The CDR3 totals 19 residues. With V trimmed by 3 bases and J by 6 bases, 19 bases remained unmatched.

The rearrangement links TRBV5-1 to TRBJ2-7, with 9 nucleotides matching TRBD2. The CDR3 runs to 16 residues. Germline V gene lookup returns CDR1 SGHRS and CDR2 YFSETQ. V lost 3 bases to trimming and J lost 3 bases; unmatched junction nucleotides: 10. The CDR3 reads CASSSTGTSPSYEQYF. CDR3 coding DNA: TGCGCCAGCAGCTCAACCGGGACTAGCCCGAGCTACGAGCAGTACTTC.

The J gene is TRBJ2-5, the V gene TRBV11-2; maybe TRBD1 (6 bases). The CDR3 has 14 amino acids. The V end lost 3 bases, the J end lost 4 bases, and 12 bases lay between the germline ends. From germline, CDR1 is SGHAT and CDR2 FQNNGV. The CDR3 nucleotides read TGTGCCAGCAGCTTCGAAAGGGGGAGAGAGACCCAGTACTTC. Translation gives CASSFERGRETQYF.

This rearrangement joins TRBV28 to TRBJ1-6; D possibly corresponds to TRBD1 (6 bases). Trimming shortened V by 5 bases and J by 9 bases, and 14 bases separated the two germline ends. Germline lookup yields CDR1 MDHEN and CDR2 SYDVKM. The CDR3 extends over 14 amino acids. The DNA for the CDR3 is TGTGCCAGCAGTGGGGGCCAAGGGAGTTCACCCCTCCACTTT. It encodes CASSGGQGSSPLHF.

A single count supports this clone. The chain uses TRBV6-6 and TRBJ1-2; D call uncertain. The CDR3 totals 13 residues. Germline CDR1 is MNHNY and CDR2 is SVGAGI (reference sequence). Between the trimmed V and J ends, which lost 7 bases and 6 bases, there was a span of 15 bases. The CDR3, as DNA: TGTGCCAGCACCCTCGGAGGGTCGGATGGCTACACCTTC. Translating gives CASTLGGSDGYTF.

CDR3 bases: TGTGCCTGGAAGAAACAGGCGATCTCCTACGAGCAGTACTTC. Amino acid sequence: CAWKKQAISYEQYF. This chain uses TRBV30 with TRBJ2-7; D might be TRBD1 (5 bases). Germline V gene data show CDR1 as GTSNPN and CDR2 as SVGIG (reference sequence). Trimming pared 4 bases from V and 0 bases from J, leaving 13 bases between. This CDR3 comprises 14 residues. The entire variable domain, with the rest obtained from reference TRBV30 and TRBJ2-7, is as follows: SQTIHQWPATLVQPVGSPLSLECTVEGTSNPNLYWYRQAAGRGLQLLFYSVGIGQISSEVPQNLSASRPQDRQFILSSKKLLLSDSGFYLCAWKKQAISYEQYFGPGTRLTVT.

This chain joins TRBV7-3 and TRBJ1-3, with a weak D call TRBD1 (5 bases). V lost 1 base and J 8 bases, leaving 12 bases between the germline ends. The CDR3 runs 14 residues. CDR1 is SGHTA and CDR2 is FQGTGA in the germline V gene. CDR3 protein: CASSLRQGGDTIYF. The CDR3 DNA reads as TGTGCCAGCAGCTTAAGGCAGGGTGGGGACACCATATATTTT.

This clone occurred once. The rearrangement links TRBV30 to TRBJ1-2; D gene uncertain. Germline V gene data show CDR1 as GTSNPN and CDR2 as SVGIG (reference sequence). This CDR3 comprises 12 residues. Trimming pared 0 bases from V and 8 bases from J, leaving 10 bases between. DNA of the CDR3: TGTGCCTGGAGTGTACCACCCGGGGGCTACACCTTC. It specifies CAWSVPPGGYTF.

The chain couples TRBV27 to TRBJ1-1; D ambiguous. The V gene's germline CDR1 is MNHEY and CDR2 SMNVEV (reference sequence). The CDR3 is made up of 16 amino acids. V lost 0 bases and J lost 0, with 11 bases in between. CDR3 region: CASSLSRDGLNTEAFF. CDR3 nucleotide sequence: TGTGCCAGCAGTTTATCGCGAGACGGGTTGAACACTGAAGCTTTCTTT.

The chain employs TRBV3-1 (or the pseudogene TRBV3-2) and TRBJ2-7, with D possibly TRBD1 on 5 matching bases. The germline V gene has CDR1 LGHDT and CDR2 YNNKEL (reference sequence). The CDR3 extends over 14 amino acids. Trimming cost V 6 bases and J 4 bases, with 16 bases left between them. The CDR3 protein is CASSPQGPSYEQYF. CDR3 sequence (DNA): TGTGCCAGCAGTCCCCAGGGTCCCTCGTACGAGCAGTACTTC.